Listed here are 25 T cell receptor beta chains from one sample, sequenced in a study of blood T cell repertoires in COVID-19. Libraries were prepared by immunoSEQ multiplex PCR; TCRdb keeps only in-frame clonotypes and omits some of them. Among around 130,000 clones listed, around 86% were seen once. Input material: PBMCs or T cells enriched from blood (not recorded which). The receptors here all came from a young man who had recovered from COVID-19.

The rearrangement links TRBV3-1 (or the pseudogene TRBV3-2) to TRBJ1-4; the match to TRBD1 covers 12 bases. Germline V lookup: CDR1 LGHDT, CDR2 YNNKEL (reference sequence). CDR3 length: 14 residues. The V and J ends lost 6 bases and 6 bases, in that order; junction bases with no gene match: 2. The CDR3 region is CASSRDRGHEKLFF. The CDR3 nucleotides read TGTGCCAGCAGTCGGGACAGGGGGCATGAAAAACTGTTTTTT.

The chain carries TRBV7-8 and TRBJ1-5, with a weak D call TRBD1 (6 bases). The CDR3 has 15 residues. Germline assignment: CDR1 SGHVS and CDR2 FQNEAQ. The V end lost 4 bases, the J end lost 3 bases, and 13 bases lay between the germline ends. In DNA form, the CDR3 reads TGTGCCAGCAGCTCTGGGGGACAATTCAATCAGCCCCAGCATTTT. It specifies CASSSGGQFNQPQHF.

The V gene is TRBV2, the J gene TRBJ1-1; D possibly corresponds to TRBD1 (5 bases). This CDR3 is 16 amino acids long. The germline CDR1 and CDR2 sequences are SNHLY and FYNNEI. The ends were cut back, 3 bases at V and 1 base at J, with 15 bases in the middle. The chain's CDR3 is CASSDGAGYTNTEAFF. The CDR3, as DNA: TGTGCCAGCAGTGACGGTGCAGGGTATACGAACACTGAAGCTTTCTTT.

This chain links TRBV15 with TRBJ1-1; D uncertain. Germline CDR1 reads LNHNV; CDR2 reads YYDKDF (reference sequence). Trimming shortened V by 0 bases and J by 0 bases, and 5 bases separated the two germline ends. This CDR3 region has 14 residues. The CDR3 sequence: CATSRDGLNTEAFF. CDR3 in DNA: TGTGCCACCAGCAGAGATGGGCTGAACACTGAAGCTTTCTTT. Full variable domain (missing parts from reference TRBV15 and TRBJ1-1): DAMVIQNPRYQVTQFGKPVTLSCSQTLNHNVMYWYQQKSSQAPKLLFHYYDKDFNNEADTPDNFQSRRPNTSFCFLDIRSPGLGDTAMYLCATSRDGLNTEAFFGQGTRLTVV.

The rearrangement links TRBV18 to TRBJ1-6; tentative D call: TRBD1 (5 bases). The V end lost 8 bases, the J end lost 6 bases, and 14 bases lay between the germline ends. Germline V gene data show CDR1 as KGHSH and CDR2 as LQKENI. This CDR3 region has 14 residues. The CDR3 sequence: CASAGGESNSPLHF. The DNA of the CDR3 is TGTGCCAGCGCCGGAGGGGAGAGTAATTCACCCCTCCACTTT.

The V and J genes are TRBV2 and TRBJ1-1; 7 nucleotides agree with TRBD1. CDR3 length: 12 amino acids. V lost 9 bases to trimming and J lost 3 bases; unmatched junction nucleotides: 4. Germline CDR1 is SNHLY and CDR2 is FYNNEI. CDR3: CARGGAYTEAFF. DNA of the CDR3: TGTGCCAGAGGGGGCGCGTACACTGAAGCTTTCTTT.

This chain links TRBV7-9 with TRBJ1-3; 7 nucleotides align to TRBD1. Losses at the gene ends were 5 bases for V and 3 bases for J; bases not matched to a gene: 7. Germline values: CDR1 SEHNR, CDR2 FQNEAQ (reference sequence). This CDR3 spans 15 amino acids. This CDR3 is CASSEDRVGGNTIYF. In nucleotides, the CDR3 is TGTGCCAGCAGCGAAGACAGGGTTGGTGGAAACACCATATATTTT.

V usage is TRBV29-1 and J usage is TRBJ1-1; D is possibly TRBD1 (6 bases). The length of the CDR3 is 13 residues. The V gene lost 7 bases and the J gene lost 5 bases, with 17 bases spanning the gap. CDR1 is SQVTM, CDR2 ANQGSEA, per germline. The CDR3 spells CSAHRAQGTEAFF. CDR3 bases: TGCAGCGCCCACAGGGCGCAGGGGACTGAAGCTTTCTTT.

The CDR3 coding sequence is TGTGCCAGCAGCTTACAGTCCCGGGTAGGAAGTTCACCCCTCCACTTT. It codes for CASSLQSRVGSSPLHF. The chain recombines TRBV7-8 with TRBJ1-6; D ambiguous. CDR3 length equals 16 residues. Germline V gene lookup returns CDR1 SGHVS and CDR2 FQNEAQ. V was clipped by 2 bases and J by 9 bases, with 17 bases between them.

The V gene is TRBV4-1, the J gene TRBJ1-1; 10 bases line up with TRBD1. V shed 3 bases, J shed 6 bases, and the junction held 1 base outside the gene matches. The CDR3 has 13 amino acids. The germline V gene has CDR1 MGHRA and CDR2 YSYEKL. In DNA, the CDR3 is TGCGCCAGCAGCCAGACAGGGGGCCCTGAAGCTTTCTTT. Its protein is CASSQTGGPEAFF.

The rearrangement links TRBV19 to TRBJ1-3; D gene uncertain. The CDR3 loop spans 12 amino acids. Germline lookup yields CDR1 LNHDA and CDR2 SQIVND (reference sequence). Trimming left V 10 bases short and J 0 bases short, with 7 bases between. The CDR3, as DNA: TGTGCCACTAAGAGCTCTGGAAACACCATATATTTT. Amino acid sequence: CATKSSGNTIYF.

The gene calls are TRBV5-1 and TRBJ1-2; 10 positions agree with TRBD1. CDR3 size: 13 residues. The germline V gene has CDR1 SGHRS and CDR2 YFSETQ. V lost 4 bases to trimming and J lost 7 bases; unmatched junction nucleotides: 4. In nucleotides, the CDR3 is TGCGCCAGCAGCGGGGACAGGGGCTCTGGCTACACCTTC. Residues: CASSGDRGSGYTF. The full variable domain, its missing parts supplied by reference TRBV5-1 and TRBJ1-2, is KAGVTQTPRYLIKTRGQQVTLSCSPISGHRSVSWYQQTPGQGLQFLFEYFSETQRNKGNFPGRFSGRQFSNSRSEMNVSTLELGDSALYLCASSGDRGSGYTFGSGTRLTVV.

This clone was observed a handful of times. The rearrangement uses TRBV12-3 or TRBV12-4 and TRBJ2-2; D not certain. The CDR3 consists of 10 residues. Between the trimmed V and J ends, which lost 8 bases and 7 bases, there was a span of 5 bases. Here the CDR3 reads CASQHGELFF. The DNA of the CDR3 is TGTGCCAGCCAACACGGGGAGCTGTTTTTT.

This chain joins TRBV6-5 and TRBJ2-7, with a tentative D call TRBD1 (6 bases). The germline CDR1 and CDR2 sequences are MNHEY and SVGAGI. V gave up 6 bases and J gave up 3 bases, with 12 bases separating them. The CDR3 is 13 amino acids. In DNA form, the CDR3 reads TGTGCCAGCAGAACAGGGCAGGTCTACGAGCAGTACTTC. Protein: CASRTGQVYEQYF.

The J gene is TRBJ2-1, the V gene TRBV10-3; no clear D gene. Germline loops: CDR1 ENHRY, CDR2 SYGVKD. This CDR3 comprises 14 residues. Deletions cut 3 bases from V and 6 bases from J, with 12 bases between. CDR3 sequence reads: CAISDAIVSNEQFF. CDR3 nucleotides: TGTGCCATCAGTGACGCGATAGTCTCCAATGAGCAGTTCTTC.

This chain connects TRBV11-2 to TRBJ1-3; tentatively, D is TRBD1 (6 bases). There are 15 residues in the CDR3. Trimming shortened V by 5 bases and J by 2 bases, and 13 bases separated the two germline ends. In germline, CDR1 is SGHAT, CDR2 FQNNGV. CDR3 DNA: TGTGCCAGCAGCCCCGGGGGGGCGCCTGGAAACACCATATATTTT. Protein sequence: CASSPGGAPGNTIYF.

This chain joins TRBV28 and TRBJ1-5; D gene unclear. Trimming pared 6 bases from V and 6 bases from J, leaving 15 bases between. This CDR3 comprises 14 residues. Germline V gene sequence: CDR1 MDHEN, CDR2 SYDVKM. The CDR3 sequence is CASRPSWPGQPQHF. In DNA form, the CDR3 reads TGTGCCAGCAGGCCCTCGTGGCCGGGTCAGCCCCAGCATTTT.

In nucleotides, the CDR3 is TGTGCCAGCTCACCAGGAGGGAATGGGGATGAAAAACTGTTTTTT. It encodes CASSPGGNGDEKLFF. V gene TRBV18 combines with J gene TRBJ1-4; D is uncertain. Trimming took 2 bases from V and 6 from J, leaving 13 bases between them. CDR1 is KGHSH, CDR2 LQKENI, per germline. The CDR3 consists of 15 residues.

CDR3 region: CASSPLDRVHEQFF. The CDR3 nucleotides are TGTGCCAGCAGTCCCCTAGACAGGGTCCATGAGCAGTTCTTC. The J gene is TRBJ2-1, the V gene TRBV25-1, with 7 bases identical to TRBD1. This CDR3 spans 14 amino acids. V lost 5 bases to trimming and J lost 8 bases; unmatched junction nucleotides: 9. In germline, CDR1 is MGHDK, CDR2 SYGVNS.

V is TRBV11-2 and J is TRBJ2-2; D is possibly TRBD2 (6 bases). V was shortened by 1 base and J by 0 bases, with 12 bases between the two germline ends. The CDR3 covers 17 residues. Per the germline V gene, CDR1 is SGHAT and CDR2 is FQNNGV. The CDR3 is CASSLVVPGANTGELFF. CDR3 DNA: TGTGCCAGCAGCTTAGTTGTGCCGGGAGCGAACACCGGGGAGCTGTTTTTT.

This chain connects TRBV10-2 to TRBJ2-7; no definite D call. From germline, CDR1 is WSHSY and CDR2 SAAADI. This CDR3 is 14 amino acids long. V dropped 0 bases and J dropped 3 bases, with 9 bases sitting between them. DNA of the CDR3: TGCGCCAGCAGTGAGTCTCCAGGTAGCTACGAGCAGTACTTC. Its translation: CASSESPGSYEQYF.

The chain recombines TRBV6-2 or TRBV6-3 with TRBJ2-5; 13 bases fit TRBD2. The germline V gene has CDR1 MNHEY and CDR2 SVGEGT. V dropped 4 bases and J dropped 5; count of bases not matched to a gene: 4. The CDR3 is 15 residues long. CDR3 in amino acids: CASSWGLAGRETQYF. The CDR3 bases are TGTGCCAGCAGTTGGGGACTAGCGGGACGGGAGACCCAGTACTTC.

V is TRBV7-9 and J is TRBJ2-7, with 7 nucleotides matching TRBD1. The CDR3 sequence is 14 residues long. V shed 1 base, J shed 2 bases, and the junction held 2 bases outside the gene matches. Germline V gene data show CDR1 as SEHNR and CDR2 as FQNEAQ (reference sequence). CDR3 nucleotide sequence: TGTGCCAGCAGCTTAGTAGGGGGCCCCTACGAGCAGTACTTC. This sequence encodes CASSLVGGPYEQYF.

The rearrangement uses TRBV10-3 and TRBJ1-6; D call uncertain. With 2 bases removed from V and 9 bases from J, the gap between germline ends came to 14 bases. The CDR3 covers 15 residues. Germline-derived CDR1 and CDR2 are ENHRY and SYGVKD. CDR3 region: CAISEADLPGSPLHF. The CDR3 DNA follows: TGTGCCATCAGTGAGGCGGATCTCCCCGGTTCACCCCTCCACTTT.

J is TRBJ2-7 and V is TRBV10-3; D is uncertain. CDR1 and CDR2 (germline): ENHRY, SYGVKD. This CDR3 is built from 13 residues. CDR3 sequence (DNA): TGTGCGTCGGCGGTTGTCAGCTCCTACGAGCAGTACTTC. Translation: CASAVVSSYEQYF.